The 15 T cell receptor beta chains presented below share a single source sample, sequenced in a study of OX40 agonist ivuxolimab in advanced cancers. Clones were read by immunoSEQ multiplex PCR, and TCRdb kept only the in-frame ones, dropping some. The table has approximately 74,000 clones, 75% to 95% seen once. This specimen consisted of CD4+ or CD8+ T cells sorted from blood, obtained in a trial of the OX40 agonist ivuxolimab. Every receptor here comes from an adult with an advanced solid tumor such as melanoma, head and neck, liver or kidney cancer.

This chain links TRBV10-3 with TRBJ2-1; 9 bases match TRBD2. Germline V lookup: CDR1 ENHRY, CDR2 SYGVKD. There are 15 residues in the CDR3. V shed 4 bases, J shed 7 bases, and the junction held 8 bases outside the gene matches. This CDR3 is CAISGIAGVMNEQFF. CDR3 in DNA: TGTGCCATCAGTGGGATAGCGGGAGTAATGAATGAGCAGTTCTTC.

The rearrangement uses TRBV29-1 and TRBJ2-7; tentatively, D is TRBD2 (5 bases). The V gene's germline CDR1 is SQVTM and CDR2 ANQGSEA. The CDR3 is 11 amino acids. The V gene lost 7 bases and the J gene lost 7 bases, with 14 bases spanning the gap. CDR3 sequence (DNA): TGCAGCGGCGGTCGGGAAAATGAGCAGTACTTC. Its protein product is CSGGRENEQYF.

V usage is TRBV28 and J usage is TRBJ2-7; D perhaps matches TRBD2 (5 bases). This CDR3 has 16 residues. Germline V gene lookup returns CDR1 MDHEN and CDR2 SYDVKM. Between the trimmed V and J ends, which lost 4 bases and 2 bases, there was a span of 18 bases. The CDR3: CASSSNSRTFTYEQYF. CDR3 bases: TGTGCCAGCAGTTCTAACTCGCGGACTTTCACCTACGAGCAGTACTTC.

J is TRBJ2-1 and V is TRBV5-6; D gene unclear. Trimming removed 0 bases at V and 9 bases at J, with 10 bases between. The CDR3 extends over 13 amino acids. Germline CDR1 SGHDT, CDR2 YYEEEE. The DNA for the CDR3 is TGTGCCAGCAGCTTGGACACGGTGGCTGAGCAGTTCTTC. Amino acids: CASSLDTVAEQFF.

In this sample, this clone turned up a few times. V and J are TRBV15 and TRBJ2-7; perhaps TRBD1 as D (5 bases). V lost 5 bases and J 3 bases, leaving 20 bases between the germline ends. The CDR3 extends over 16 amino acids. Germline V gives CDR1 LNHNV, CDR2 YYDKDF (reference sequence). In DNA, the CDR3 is TGTGCCACCAGCTCTCGGGCAGGGTTTTCGGGCTACGAGCAGTACTTC. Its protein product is CATSSRAGFSGYEQYF.

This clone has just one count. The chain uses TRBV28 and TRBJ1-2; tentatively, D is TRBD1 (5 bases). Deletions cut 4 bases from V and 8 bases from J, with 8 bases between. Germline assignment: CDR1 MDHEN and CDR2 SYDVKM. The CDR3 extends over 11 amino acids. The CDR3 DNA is TGTGCCAGCAGTTGGGACGGCGGCTACACCTTC. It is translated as CASSWDGGYTF.

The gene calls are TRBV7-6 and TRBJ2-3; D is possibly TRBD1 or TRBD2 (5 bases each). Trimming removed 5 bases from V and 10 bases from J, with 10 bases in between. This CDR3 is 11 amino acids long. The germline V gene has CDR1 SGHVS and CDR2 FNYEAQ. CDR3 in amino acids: CASSPRGPQYF. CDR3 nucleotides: TGTGCCAGCAGCCCTCGGGGACCGCAGTATTTT.

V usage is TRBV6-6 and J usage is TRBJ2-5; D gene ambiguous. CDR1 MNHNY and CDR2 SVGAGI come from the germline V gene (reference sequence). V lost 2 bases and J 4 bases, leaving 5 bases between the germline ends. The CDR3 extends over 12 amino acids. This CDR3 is CASSYKIETQYF. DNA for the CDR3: TGTGCCAGCAGTTACAAAATAGAGACCCAGTACTTC.

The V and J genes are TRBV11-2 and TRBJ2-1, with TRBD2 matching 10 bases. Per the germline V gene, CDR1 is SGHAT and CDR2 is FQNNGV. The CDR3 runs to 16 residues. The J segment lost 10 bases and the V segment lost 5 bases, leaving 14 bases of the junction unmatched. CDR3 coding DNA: TGTGCCAGCAGCCCCCCAGCTAGCGGGAGAATTCGAGAGCAGTTCTTC. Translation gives CASSPPASGRIREQFF.

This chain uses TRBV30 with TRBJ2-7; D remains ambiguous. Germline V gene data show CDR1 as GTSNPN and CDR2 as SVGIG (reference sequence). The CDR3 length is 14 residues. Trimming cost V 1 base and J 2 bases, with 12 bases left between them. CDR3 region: CAWSGLGSPYEQYF. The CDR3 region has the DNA TGTGCCTGGAGTGGCTTAGGGTCGCCCTACGAGCAGTACTTC. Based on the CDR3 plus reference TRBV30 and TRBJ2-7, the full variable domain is SQTIHQWPATLVQPVGSPLSLECTVEGTSNPNLYWYRQAAGRGLQLLFYSVGIGQISSEVPQNLSASRPQDRQFILSSKKLLLSDSGFYLCAWSGLGSPYEQYFGPGTRLTVT.

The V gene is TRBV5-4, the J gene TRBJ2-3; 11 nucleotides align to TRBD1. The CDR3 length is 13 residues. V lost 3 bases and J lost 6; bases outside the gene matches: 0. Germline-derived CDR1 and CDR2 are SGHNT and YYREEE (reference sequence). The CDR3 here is CASSWDRGDTQYF. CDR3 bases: TGTGCCAGCAGCTGGGACAGGGGGGATACGCAGTATTTT.

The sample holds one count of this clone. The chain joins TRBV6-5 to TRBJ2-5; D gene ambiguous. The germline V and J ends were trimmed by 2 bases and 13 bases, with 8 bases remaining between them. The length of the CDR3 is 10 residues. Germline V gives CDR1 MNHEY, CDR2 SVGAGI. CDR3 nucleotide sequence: TGTGCCAGCAGTTACCCCGGTTGGTACTTC. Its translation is CASSYPGWYF.

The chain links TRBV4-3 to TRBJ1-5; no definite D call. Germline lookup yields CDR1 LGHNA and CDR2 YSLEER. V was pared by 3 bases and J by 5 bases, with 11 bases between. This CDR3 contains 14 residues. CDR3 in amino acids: CASSQVRYDQPQHF. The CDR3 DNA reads TGCGCCAGCAGCCAGGTTCGATACGATCAGCCCCAGCATTTT.

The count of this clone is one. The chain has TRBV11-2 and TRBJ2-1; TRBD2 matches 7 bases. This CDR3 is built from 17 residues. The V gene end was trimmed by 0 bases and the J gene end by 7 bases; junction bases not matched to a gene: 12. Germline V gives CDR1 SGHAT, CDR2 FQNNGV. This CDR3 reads CASSLETVAGVKNEQFF. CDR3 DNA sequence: TGTGCCAGCAGCTTAGAAACGGTTGCGGGAGTGAAGAATGAGCAGTTCTTC. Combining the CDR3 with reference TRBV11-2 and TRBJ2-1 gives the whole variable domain EAGVAQSPRYKIIEKRQSVAFWCNPISGHATLYWYQQILGQGPKLLIQFQNNGVVDDSQLPKDRFSAERLKGVDSTLKIQPAKLEDSAVYLCASSLETVAGVKNEQFFGPGTRLTVL.

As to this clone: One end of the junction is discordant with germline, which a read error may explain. The CDR3 DNA reads as TGCGCCACCAGCGGGGGGGTCCAAGAGACCCAGTACTTC. Translating it yields CATSGGVQETQYF. The chain is built from TRBV5-1 and TRBJ2-5; 10 bases are a match to TRBD2. The germline V gene has CDR1 SGHRS and CDR2 YFSETQ. The CDR3 contains 13 residues.